This T cell receptor (beta chain) comes out of a study of blood T cell repertoires in COVID-19. Study information: COVID-19 samples, acute and convalescent, were from the United States, Italy and Spain.

This CDR3 spans 16 amino acids. V gave up 10 bases and J gave up 1 base; unmatched junction bases: 10. The V gene's germline CDR1 is LNHDA and CDR2 SQIVND (reference sequence). Produced via immunoSEQ multiplex PCR; TCRdb's table is partial and in-frame only. The data contain more than 150,000 clones, about nine tenths of them singletons. The study recruited people aged about 18 to 89 years across approximately 25 US areas. The sample holds one count of this clone. The source of this sequence is a woman aged 25 to 45 who had recovered from COVID-19. This chain connects TRBV19 to TRBJ1-5; 10 bases map to TRBD1. Source material: PBMCs or T cells enriched from blood (not recorded which). The CDR3 region is CATWDRGAGSNQPQHF. The CDR3 region has the DNA TGTGCCACCTGGGACAGGGGCGCGGGGAGCAATCAGCCCCAGCATTTT.